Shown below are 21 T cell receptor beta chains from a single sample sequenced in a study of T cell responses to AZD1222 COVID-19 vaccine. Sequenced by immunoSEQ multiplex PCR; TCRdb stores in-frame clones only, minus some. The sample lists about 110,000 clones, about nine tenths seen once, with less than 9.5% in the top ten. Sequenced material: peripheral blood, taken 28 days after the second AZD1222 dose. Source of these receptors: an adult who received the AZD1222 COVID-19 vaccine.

This chain's CDR3 is CASDLKNTEAFF. CDR3 nucleotides: TGTGCCAGTGACCTTAAAAACACTGAAGCTTTCTTT. The chain recombines TRBV6-5 with TRBJ1-1, with no clear D. Trimming pared 9 bases from V and 2 bases from J, leaving 10 bases between. The CDR3 covers 12 residues. Germline loops: CDR1 MNHEY, CDR2 SVGAGI.

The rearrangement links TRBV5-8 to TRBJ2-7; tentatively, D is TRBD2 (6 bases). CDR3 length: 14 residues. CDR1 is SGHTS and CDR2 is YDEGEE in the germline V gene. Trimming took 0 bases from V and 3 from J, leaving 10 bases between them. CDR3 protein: CASSLAGGNYEQYF. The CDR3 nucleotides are TGTGCCAGCAGCTTGGCGGGCGGGAACTACGAGCAGTACTTC.

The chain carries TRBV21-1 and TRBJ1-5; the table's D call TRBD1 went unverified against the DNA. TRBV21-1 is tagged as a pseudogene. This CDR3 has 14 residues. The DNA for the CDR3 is TGTGCCAGCCACGGGACAGGGCGCAATCAGCCCCAGCATTTT. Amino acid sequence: CASHGTGRNQPQHF.

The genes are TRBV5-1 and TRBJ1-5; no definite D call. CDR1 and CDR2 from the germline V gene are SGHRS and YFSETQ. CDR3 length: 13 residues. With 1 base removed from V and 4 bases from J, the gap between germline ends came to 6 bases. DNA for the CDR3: TGCGCCAGCAGCTTGATGGAGAATCAGCCCCAGCATTTT. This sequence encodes CASSLMENQPQHF.

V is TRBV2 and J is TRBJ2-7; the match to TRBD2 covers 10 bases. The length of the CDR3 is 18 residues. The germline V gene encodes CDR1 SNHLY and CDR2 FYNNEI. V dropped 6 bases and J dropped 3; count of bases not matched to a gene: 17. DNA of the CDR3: TGTGCCAGCAGCCCTCAGCCCACCGGGACTAGCGACTTCTACGAGCAGTACTTC. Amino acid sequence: CASSPQPTGTSDFYEQYF.

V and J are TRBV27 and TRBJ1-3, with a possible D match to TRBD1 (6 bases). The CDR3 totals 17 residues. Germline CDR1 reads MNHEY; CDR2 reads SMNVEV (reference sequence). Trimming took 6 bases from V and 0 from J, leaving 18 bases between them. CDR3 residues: CASSHKSGHPSGNTIYF. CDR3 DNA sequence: TGTGCCAGCAGCCACAAATCGGGACATCCCTCTGGAAACACCATATATTTT.

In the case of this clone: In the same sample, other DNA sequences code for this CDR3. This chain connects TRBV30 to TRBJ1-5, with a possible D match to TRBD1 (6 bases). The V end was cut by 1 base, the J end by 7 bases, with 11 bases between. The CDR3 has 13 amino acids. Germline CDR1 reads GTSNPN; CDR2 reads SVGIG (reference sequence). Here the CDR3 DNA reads TGTGCCTGGAGTGGGGGCGGGGGCCAGCCCCAGCATTTT. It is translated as CAWSGGGGQPQHF.

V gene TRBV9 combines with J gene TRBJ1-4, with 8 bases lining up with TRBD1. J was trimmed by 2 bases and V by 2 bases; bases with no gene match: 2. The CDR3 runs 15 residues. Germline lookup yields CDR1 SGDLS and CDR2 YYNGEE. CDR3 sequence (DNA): TGTGCCAGCAGCGTTAGACAGGGGACTAATGAAAAACTGTTTTTT. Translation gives CASSVRQGTNEKLFF.

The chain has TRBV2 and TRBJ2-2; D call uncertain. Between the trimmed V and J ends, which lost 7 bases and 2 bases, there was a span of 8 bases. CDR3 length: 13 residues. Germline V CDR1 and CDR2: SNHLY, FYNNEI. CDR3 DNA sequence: TGTGCCAGCACAGCGATAAACACCGGGGAGCTGTTTTTT. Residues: CASTAINTGELFF.

CDR3 sequence reads: CASTGTYEQYF. In DNA, the CDR3 is TGTGCCAGCACAGGGACATACGAGCAGTACTTC. V usage is TRBV7-9 and J usage is TRBJ2-7; D possibly corresponds to TRBD1 (6 bases). The CDR3 extends over 11 amino acids. Germline V gene lookup returns CDR1 SEHNR and CDR2 FQNEAQ (reference sequence). V was cut by 7 bases and J by 4 bases, with 8 bases left in between. Full variable domain (outside the CDR3, taken from reference TRBV7-9 and TRBJ2-7): DTGVSQNPRHKITKRGQNVTFRCDPISEHNRLYWYRQTLGQGPEFLTYFQNEAQLEKSRLLSDRFSAERPKGSFSTLEIQRTEQGDSAMYLCASTGTYEQYFGPGTRLTVT.

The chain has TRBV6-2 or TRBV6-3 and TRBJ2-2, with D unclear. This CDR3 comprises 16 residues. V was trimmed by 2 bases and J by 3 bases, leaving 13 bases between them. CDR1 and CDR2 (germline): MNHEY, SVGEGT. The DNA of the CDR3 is TGTGCCAGCAGTTACCGCAGGCGGCGCGACACCGGGGAGCTGTTTTTT. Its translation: CASSYRRRRDTGELFF.

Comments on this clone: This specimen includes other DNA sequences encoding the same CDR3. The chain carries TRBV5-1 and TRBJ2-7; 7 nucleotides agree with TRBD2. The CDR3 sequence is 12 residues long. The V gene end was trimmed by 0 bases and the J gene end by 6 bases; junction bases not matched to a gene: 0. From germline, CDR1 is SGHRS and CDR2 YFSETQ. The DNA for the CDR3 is TGCGCCAGCAGCTTGGGGGGGGGCGAGCAGTACTTC. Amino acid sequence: CASSLGGGEQYF.

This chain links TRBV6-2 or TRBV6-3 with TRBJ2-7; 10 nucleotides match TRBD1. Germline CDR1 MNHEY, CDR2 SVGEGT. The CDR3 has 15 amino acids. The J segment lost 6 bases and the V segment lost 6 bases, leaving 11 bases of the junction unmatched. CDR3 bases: TGTGCCAGCAGCCCAGGAGGGACAGGGGCCCTCGAGCAGTACTTC. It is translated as CASSPGGTGALEQYF.

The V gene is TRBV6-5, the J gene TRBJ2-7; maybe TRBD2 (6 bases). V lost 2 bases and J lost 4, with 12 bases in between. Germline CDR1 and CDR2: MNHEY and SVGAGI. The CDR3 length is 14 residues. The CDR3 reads CASSYRVGGYEQYF. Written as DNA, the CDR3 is TGTGCCAGCAGTTACCGAGTCGGGGGTTACGAGCAGTACTTC.

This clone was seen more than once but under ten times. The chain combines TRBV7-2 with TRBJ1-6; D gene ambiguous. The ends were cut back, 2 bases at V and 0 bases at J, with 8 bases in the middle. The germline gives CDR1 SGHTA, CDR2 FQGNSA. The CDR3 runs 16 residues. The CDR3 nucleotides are TGTGCCAGCAGCTTAAGGTTGAGCTCCTATAATTCACCCCTCCACTTT. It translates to CASSLRLSSYNSPLHF.

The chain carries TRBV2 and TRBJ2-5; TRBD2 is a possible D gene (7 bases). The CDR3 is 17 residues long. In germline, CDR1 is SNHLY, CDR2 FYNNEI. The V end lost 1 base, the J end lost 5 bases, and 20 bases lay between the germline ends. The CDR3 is CASSEVSPRRGGETQYF. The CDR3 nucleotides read TGTGCCAGCAGTGAAGTGTCCCCGAGGAGGGGGGGTGAGACCCAGTACTTC.

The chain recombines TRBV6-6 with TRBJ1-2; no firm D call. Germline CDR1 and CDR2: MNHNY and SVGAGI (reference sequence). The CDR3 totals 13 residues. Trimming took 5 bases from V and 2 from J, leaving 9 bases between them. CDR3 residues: CASSPGKNYGYTF. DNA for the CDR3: TGTGCCAGCAGTCCGGGGAAGAACTATGGCTACACCTTC.

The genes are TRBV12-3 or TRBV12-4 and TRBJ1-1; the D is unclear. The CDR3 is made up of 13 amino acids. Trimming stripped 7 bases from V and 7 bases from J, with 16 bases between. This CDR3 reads CASMRPPPGEAFF. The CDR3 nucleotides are TGTGCCAGCATGAGACCCCCCCCAGGTGAAGCTTTCTTT.

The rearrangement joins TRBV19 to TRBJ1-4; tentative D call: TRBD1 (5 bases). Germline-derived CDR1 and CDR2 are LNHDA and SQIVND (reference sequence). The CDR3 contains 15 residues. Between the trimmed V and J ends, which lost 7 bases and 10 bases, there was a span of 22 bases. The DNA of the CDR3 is TGTGCCAGTACCCCTAAGGAGGGGCAGGGTGGAAAACTGTTTTTT. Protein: CASTPKEGQGGKLFF. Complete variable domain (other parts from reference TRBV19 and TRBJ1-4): DGGITQSPKYLFRKEGQNVTLSCEQNLNHDAMYWYRQDPGQGLRLIYYSQIVNDFQKGDIAEGYSVSREKKESFPLTVTSAQKNPTAFYLCASTPKEGQGGKLFFGSGTQLSVL.

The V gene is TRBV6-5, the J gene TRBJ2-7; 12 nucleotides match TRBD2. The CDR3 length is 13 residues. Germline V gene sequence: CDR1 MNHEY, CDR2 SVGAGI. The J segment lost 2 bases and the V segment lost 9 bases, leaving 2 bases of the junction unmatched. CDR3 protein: CASGLAGTYEQYF. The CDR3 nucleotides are TGTGCCAGTGGACTAGCGGGGACCTACGAGCAGTACTTC.

Here the CDR3 reads CASSIDWTSYGYTF. DNA for the CDR3: TGTGCCAGTAGTATAGACTGGACCAGCTATGGCTACACCTTC. The chain employs TRBV19 and TRBJ1-2; no clear D gene. The V end was cut by 0 bases, the J end by 4 bases, with 9 bases between. Germline V gene lookup returns CDR1 LNHDA and CDR2 SQIVND (reference sequence). This CDR3 region has 14 residues. Combining the CDR3 with reference TRBV19 and TRBJ1-2 gives the whole variable domain DGGITQSPKYLFRKEGQNVTLSCEQNLNHDAMYWYRQDPGQGLRLIYYSQIVNDFQKGDIAEGYSVSREKKESFPLTVTSAQKNPTAFYLCASSIDWTSYGYTFGSGTRLTVV.